This T cell receptor beta chain was captured in a study of T-cell memory formation after mild COVID-19. Study-wide background: The TCR clusters were mostly specific to one donor.

With respect to this clonotype: The antigen remains unidentified.

Via MiXCR, TCRdb re-called the 5' RACE reads, giving one row per CDR3 protein. Here the sample spans 540,000 or so distinct CDR3 sequences, 20% being singletons. Study findings and constraints: Within pre-infection memory, some responding clones were found, suggesting cross-reactive memory joined.

J lost 4 bases, V lost 6 bases, and 5 bases had no gene match. Germline CDR1 reads DFQATT; CDR2 reads SNEGSKA (reference sequence). CDR3 length equals 13 residues. The clonotype was recovered from an adult woman who had mild COVID-19 (a few samples of this study predate the infection). Cell type and time point are not known. This chain uses TRBV20-1 with TRBJ2-2; 7 bases are a match to TRBD2. The sample consisted of PBMCs or a T cell subset sorted from them (not recorded which). The CDR3 sequence: CSASRLATGELFF. The CDR3 DNA is TGCAGTGCCTCGAGACTAGCCACCGGGGAGCTGTTTTTT.